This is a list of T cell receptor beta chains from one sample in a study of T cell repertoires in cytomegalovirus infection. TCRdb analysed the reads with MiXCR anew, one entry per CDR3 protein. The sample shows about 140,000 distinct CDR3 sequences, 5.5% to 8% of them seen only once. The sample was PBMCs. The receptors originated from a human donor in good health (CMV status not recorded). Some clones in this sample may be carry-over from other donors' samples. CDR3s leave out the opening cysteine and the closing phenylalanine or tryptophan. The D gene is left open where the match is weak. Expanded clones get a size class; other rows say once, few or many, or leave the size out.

cdr3_aa: ASTGPYEQY
d_call: -
clone_size: many
j_call: TRBJ2-7
v_call: TRBV28

cdr3_aa: ASSFPDRGRSEQY
d_call: TRBD1
clone_size: many
j_call: TRBJ2-7
v_call: TRBV28

cdr3_aa: ASSAGTDPSTDTQY
d_call: -
clone_size: many
j_call: TRBJ2-3
v_call: TRBV11-2

cdr3_aa: ASSLVGGGTSEQF
d_call: TRBD2
clone_size: few
j_call: TRBJ2-1
v_call: TRBV5-1

cdr3_aa: ASSEPQEGVNEQF
d_call: -
clone_size: many
j_call: TRBJ2-1
v_call: TRBV5-6

cdr3_aa: ASSPSSYEQY
d_call: -
clone_size: many
j_call: TRBJ2-7
v_call: TRBV7-2

cdr3_aa: ASRRDRADNQPQH
d_call: TRBD1
clone_size: many
j_call: TRBJ1-5
v_call: TRBV19

cdr3_aa: ASSSVFSNQPQH
d_call: -
clone_size: many
j_call: TRBJ1-5
v_call: TRBV7-2

cdr3_aa: ASGWSSQGFNTEAF
d_call: -
clone_size: many
j_call: TRBJ1-1
v_call: TRBV7-2

cdr3_aa: ASRGQGGRKETQY
d_call: -
clone_size: -
j_call: TRBJ2-5
v_call: TRBV6-2/TRBV6-3

cdr3_aa: ASSLGPGAF
d_call: -
clone_size: many
j_call: TRBJ1-1
v_call: TRBV7-9

cdr3_aa: ASSDFQVYNEQF
d_call: -
clone_size: many
j_call: TRBJ2-1
v_call: TRBV18

cdr3_aa: ASSYSPPSGGNNEQF
d_call: TRBD2
clone_size: -
j_call: TRBJ2-1
v_call: TRBV6-2/TRBV6-3

cdr3_aa: SARDLTGGRNEQF
d_call: TRBD1
clone_size: -
j_call: TRBJ2-1
v_call: TRBV20-1

cdr3_aa: ASRGVGNTEAF
d_call: -
clone_size: -
j_call: TRBJ1-1
v_call: TRBV19

cdr3_aa: ASSPGQNYGYT
d_call: -
clone_size: many
j_call: TRBJ1-2
v_call: TRBV7-6

cdr3_aa: ASSSNRDRAYEQY
d_call: TRBD1
clone_size: few
j_call: TRBJ2-7
v_call: TRBV12-3/TRBV12-4

cdr3_aa: ASSEMSRSGTQY
d_call: -
clone_size: many
j_call: TRBJ2-3
v_call: TRBV6-1

cdr3_aa: ASSLIHGQPQH
d_call: -
clone_size: many
j_call: TRBJ1-5
v_call: TRBV7-3

cdr3_aa: SARGVLAVYNEQF
d_call: TRBD2
clone_size: -
j_call: TRBJ2-1
v_call: TRBV20-1

cdr3_aa: ASSRRVSGTFAF
d_call: -
clone_size: many
j_call: TRBJ1-1
v_call: TRBV11-2

cdr3_aa: ASRSRPDGAKNIQY
d_call: -
clone_size: many
j_call: TRBJ2-4
v_call: TRBV7-2

cdr3_aa: ASSPDGFYEQY
d_call: -
clone_size: many
j_call: TRBJ2-7
v_call: TRBV7-2

cdr3_aa: ASSVGIDQPQH
d_call: -
clone_size: -
j_call: TRBJ1-5
v_call: TRBV9

cdr3_aa: ASSLMAGGYQPQH
d_call: -
clone_size: many
j_call: TRBJ1-5
v_call: TRBV28

cdr3_aa: SASARGSSLH
d_call: TRBD1
clone_size: many
j_call: TRBJ1-6
v_call: TRBV20-1

cdr3_aa: ASSEVPLGTEAF
d_call: -
clone_size: many
j_call: TRBJ1-1
v_call: TRBV25-1

cdr3_aa: ASSLASRGVGYT
d_call: -
clone_size: many
j_call: TRBJ1-2
v_call: TRBV7-2

cdr3_aa: ASRTPKTGSEAF
d_call: -
clone_size: many
j_call: TRBJ1-1
v_call: TRBV11-2

cdr3_aa: ASSFYRGWSTDTQY
d_call: -
clone_size: many
j_call: TRBJ2-3
v_call: TRBV11-2

cdr3_aa: ASSSRQGYETQY
d_call: -
clone_size: many
j_call: TRBJ2-5
v_call: TRBV7-8